This T cell receptor (beta chain) was recovered during a study of control samples from healthy donors and cancer patients. Profiling relied on immunoSEQ multiplex PCR, and the TCRdb table lists in-frame clones only, not all of them. The sample has fewer than 40,000 clones; roughly 95% are singletons. This CDR3 contains 16 residues. Germline CDR1 reads MNHNS; CDR2 reads SASEGT. Trimming pared 4 bases from V and 3 bases from J, leaving 18 bases between. The receptor was isolated from a man aged 60 to 69 in good health. Source material: blood. The chain couples TRBV6-1 to TRBJ1-1, with D possibly being TRBD1 (6 bases). The CDR3 DNA is TGTGCCAGCAGTGGGGGGCTTTTGCGACCGGACACTGAAGCTTTCTTT. Its protein is CASSGGLLRPDTEAFF.